Presented here are 15 T cell receptor beta chains from one specimen sequenced in a study of regulatory T cells in long-lasting Graves disease. Time point meaning: newly diagnosed GD, antithyroid drugs for less than 3 months. Following extraction of RNA from PBMCs, that RNA was used to make the TCR library. Relying on iRepertoire HTBI primers and Arm-PCR of CDR3 regions, the team built TCR beta libraries. MiXCR was run by TCRdb on the multiplex PCR reads, yielding one entry per CDR3 protein. The top ten hold 15% to 20% of the sample, which has approximately 400,000 distinct CDR3 sequences, roughly 10% seen once. This sample also appeared in a second study, on T cells in Graves' hyperthyroidism and ophthalmopathy.

The source material was peripheral blood mononuclear cells (PBMCs), sampled at new diagnosis, from a patient treated with antithyroid drugs. These receptor sequences come from a woman aged 18 to 35 with Graves disease.

The table lists this clonotype with many counts. This rearrangement joins TRBV20-1 to TRBJ2-7; D not certain. This CDR3 comprises 13 residues. V dropped 1 base and J dropped 7 bases, with 14 bases sitting between them. The germline gives CDR1 DFQATT, CDR2 SNEGSKA (reference sequence). CDR3 sequence reads: CSARVLRRGEQYF. CDR3 in DNA: TGCAGTGCTAGAGTACTACGGAGAGGAGAGCAGTACTTC.

This clonotype was detected many times. The genes are TRBV6-5 and TRBJ1-1, with D hard to call. CDR1 is MNHEY and CDR2 is SVGAGI in the germline V gene. This CDR3 is built from 15 residues. Trimming removed 6 bases at V and 0 bases at J, with 14 bases between. The CDR3 DNA reads as TGTGCCAGCAGATCCTCGGCGGGAATGAACACTGAAGCTTTCTTT. This translates into CASRSSAGMNTEAFF.

The J gene is TRBJ2-1, the V gene TRBV7-8; D gene ambiguous. Germline loops: CDR1 SGHVS, CDR2 FQNEAQ. The CDR3 contains 12 residues. Trimming pared 8 bases from V and 6 bases from J, leaving 11 bases between. The CDR3 DNA sequence: TGTGCCAGCGGCCTCCGGGTCAATGAGCAGTTCTTC. Its translation: CASGLRVNEQFF.

This clonotype was recorded at least ten times. The junction differs from germline at one of its ends, possibly a read error. The V call is TRBV5-1, the J call TRBJ2-3; D may match TRBD1 or TRBD2 (5 bases each). The CDR3 is 14 residues long. From germline, CDR1 is SGHRS and CDR2 YFSETQ. The chain's CDR3 is CASSWGGSTDTQYF. CDR3 nucleotides: TGTGCCAGCAGCTGGGGCGGGAGCACAGATACGCAGTATTTT.

This clonotype was found a few times. The V and J genes are TRBV7-2 and TRBJ1-1, with 7 bases matching TRBD1. V gave up 4 bases and J gave up 3 bases; unmatched junction bases: 17. Germline V gene data show CDR1 as SGHTA and CDR2 as FQGNSA. This CDR3 contains 18 residues. The CDR3 protein is CASSYHRGGGDLDTEAFF. The CDR3 DNA is TGTGCCAGCAGCTACCACAGGGGTGGAGGGGACCTGGACACTGAAGCTTTCTTT.

At least ten counts were recorded for this clonotype. The rearrangement uses TRBV6-1 and TRBJ1-3; D not certain. V was trimmed by 4 bases and J by 0 bases, leaving 13 bases between them. Germline assignment: CDR1 MNHNS and CDR2 SASEGT. The CDR3 totals 16 residues. CDR3 DNA: TGTGCCAGCAGTGTCCTCAGTGGGATCTCTGGAAACACCATATATTTT. Translating gives CASSVLSGISGNTIYF.

This rearrangement joins TRBV30 to TRBJ1-1, with D unclear. V was cut by 5 bases and J by 3 bases, with 10 bases left in between. Per germline, CDR1 GTSNPN and CDR2 SVGIG (reference sequence). This CDR3 has 12 amino acids. In DNA form, the CDR3 reads TGTGCCTGGGAAAGGTTGGACACTGAAGCTTTCTTT. Its translation: CAWERLDTEAFF.

The gene calls are TRBV4-2 and TRBJ1-5; no clear D. Between the trimmed V and J ends, which lost 5 bases and 3 bases, there was a span of 11 bases. The germline CDR1 and CDR2 sequences are LGHNA and YNFKEQ. The CDR3 is made up of 14 amino acids. For the CDR3, the DNA is TGTGCCAGCAGCTTGGTTAGAGACAATCAGCCCCAGCATTTT. Translation gives CASSLVRDNQPQHF.

The CDR3 DNA reads as TGTGCCAGCAGTGACACGAGGACAGGGCGTGGCTACACCTTC. The encoded protein is CASSDTRTGRGYTF. The J gene is TRBJ1-2, the V gene TRBV6-4, with 8 bases matching TRBD1. The CDR3 spans 14 residues. In germline, CDR1 is MRHNA, CDR2 SNTAGT. Unmatched junction bases numbered 6, after V lost 2 bases and J lost 7 bases.

This clonotype was picked up many times. This sequence joins TRBV6-1 and TRBJ1-5; 7 nucleotides agree with TRBD1. Trimming took 6 bases from V and 6 from J; bases not matched to a gene: 14. CDR1 MNHNS and CDR2 SASEGT come from the germline V gene. This CDR3 is 16 amino acids long. CDR3 sequence reads: CASRRSGQNVPQPQHF. In DNA, the CDR3 is TGTGCCAGCAGGCGCTCGGGACAGAATGTCCCTCAGCCCCAGCATTTT.

This rearrangement joins TRBV9 to TRBJ2-3, with 13 bases lining up with TRBD2. Trimming removed 4 bases from V and 0 bases from J; junction bases left unmatched: 8. This CDR3 has 18 amino acids. Germline V CDR1 and CDR2: SGDLS, YYNGEE. The CDR3 nucleotides read TGTGCCAGCAGCTCCCGGACTAGCGGGAGTCGGAGCACAGATACGCAGTATTTT. Translating it yields CASSSRTSGSRSTDTQYF.

The sample holds many counts of this clonotype. The chain carries TRBV6-2 or TRBV6-3 and TRBJ2-5, with D possibly matching TRBD2 (6 bases). Between the trimmed V and J ends, which lost 8 bases and 6 bases, there was a span of 16 bases. The CDR3 length is 13 residues. Germline V gene sequence: CDR1 MNHEY, CDR2 SVGEGT. The CDR3 loop is CASAGGGVKTQYF. The CDR3 region has the DNA TGTGCCAGCGCCGGTGGAGGGGTGAAGACCCAGTACTTC.

This clonotype was found many times. The CDR3 loop reads CASSFSPTVNYGYTF. CDR3 sequence (DNA): TGTGCCAGCAGTTTCTCTCCCACTGTTAACTATGGCTACACCTTC. The chain employs TRBV6-5 and TRBJ1-2; D is ambiguous. This CDR3 contains 15 residues. The germline V gene has CDR1 MNHEY and CDR2 SVGAGI. V was trimmed by 4 bases and J by 1 base, leaving 13 bases between them.

This rearrangement joins TRBV7-2 to TRBJ1-4; D remains ambiguous. The V end was cut by 2 bases, the J end by 1 base, with 14 bases between. The length of the CDR3 is 17 residues. Germline V CDR1 and CDR2: SGHTA, FQGNSA. As DNA, the CDR3 is TGTGCCAGCAGCTTACGGGCCCCACCGCTAACTAATGAAAAACTGTTTTTT. Translation gives CASSLRAPPLTNEKLFF.

This clonotype was observed at least ten times. The chain carries TRBV6-1 and TRBJ2-5; possible D gene TRBD2, 5 bases. The V end lost 4 bases, the J end lost 7 bases, and 10 bases lay between the germline ends. CDR1 and CDR2 (germline): MNHNS, SASEGT. This CDR3 spans 12 amino acids. CDR3 region: CASSAVRGTQYF. For the CDR3, the DNA is TGTGCCAGCAGTGCGGTTCGGGGGACCCAGTACTTC.